This section outlines one TCR beta chain sequence together with its context. The target antigen is unknown. These data belong to a study of T cell responses to AZD1222 COVID-19 vaccine. Method: immunoSEQ multiplex PCR; TCRdb's copy keeps in-frame clones and lacks some. The profile covers over 130,000 clones, with 70% to 90% appearing a single time and roughly 3% taken by the ten largest. General study findings and limits: It was only after the peak T cell response that any repertoires were sampled. Unmutated variant regions reportedly attract nearly half of all spike-specific TCRs. Clonal diversity was possibly underestimated; the donors were predominantly white British and more often female.

Per the germline V gene, CDR1 is SQVTM and CDR2 is ANQGSEA. Trimming took 6 bases from V and 7 from J; bases not matched to a gene: 3. This CDR3 is built from 12 residues. The clonotype was recovered from an adult in good health. The specimen was peripheral blood, collected on day 0 of AZD1222 vaccination. This chain links TRBV29-1 with TRBJ1-2; 12 bases are a match to TRBD1. CDR3 in DNA: TGCAGCGTGGGGACAGGGGGCTTTGGCTACACCTTC. Translation gives CSVGTGGFGYTF.